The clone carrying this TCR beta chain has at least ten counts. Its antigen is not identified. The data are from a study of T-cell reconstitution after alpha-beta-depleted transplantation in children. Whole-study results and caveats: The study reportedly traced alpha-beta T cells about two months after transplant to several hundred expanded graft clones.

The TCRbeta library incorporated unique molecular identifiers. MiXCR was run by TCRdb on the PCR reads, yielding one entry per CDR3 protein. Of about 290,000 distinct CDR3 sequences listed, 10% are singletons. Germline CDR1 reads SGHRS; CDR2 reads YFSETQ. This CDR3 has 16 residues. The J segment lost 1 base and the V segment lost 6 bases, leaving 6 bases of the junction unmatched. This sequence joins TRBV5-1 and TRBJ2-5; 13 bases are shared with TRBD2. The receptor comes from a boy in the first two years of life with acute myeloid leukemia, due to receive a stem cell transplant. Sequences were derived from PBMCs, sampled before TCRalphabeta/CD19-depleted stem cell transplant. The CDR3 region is CASKTTSGGPQETQYF. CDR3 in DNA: TGCGCCAGCAAAACGACTAGCGGGGGGCCCCAAGAGACCCAGTACTTC.